The present entry profiles one T cell receptor beta chain with its context. The entry originates in a study of control samples from healthy donors and cancer patients. V was trimmed by 6 bases and J by 2 bases, leaving 10 bases between them. This CDR3 region has 13 residues. From germline, CDR1 is SGHVS and CDR2 FQNEAQ. Some clones are missing from TCRdb's copy, which holds only in-frame ones; the method was immunoSEQ multiplex PCR. The sample records more than 150,000 clones, roughly 90% being singletons. The J gene is TRBJ2-5, the V gene TRBV7-8, with D perhaps being TRBD1 or TRBD2 (5 bases each). This receptor was identified in a woman in her twenties or thirties in good health. Sample: blood. CDR3 residues: CASSGTDQETQYF. In DNA form, the CDR3 reads TGTGCCAGCAGTGGGACGGATCAAGAGACCCAGTACTTC.